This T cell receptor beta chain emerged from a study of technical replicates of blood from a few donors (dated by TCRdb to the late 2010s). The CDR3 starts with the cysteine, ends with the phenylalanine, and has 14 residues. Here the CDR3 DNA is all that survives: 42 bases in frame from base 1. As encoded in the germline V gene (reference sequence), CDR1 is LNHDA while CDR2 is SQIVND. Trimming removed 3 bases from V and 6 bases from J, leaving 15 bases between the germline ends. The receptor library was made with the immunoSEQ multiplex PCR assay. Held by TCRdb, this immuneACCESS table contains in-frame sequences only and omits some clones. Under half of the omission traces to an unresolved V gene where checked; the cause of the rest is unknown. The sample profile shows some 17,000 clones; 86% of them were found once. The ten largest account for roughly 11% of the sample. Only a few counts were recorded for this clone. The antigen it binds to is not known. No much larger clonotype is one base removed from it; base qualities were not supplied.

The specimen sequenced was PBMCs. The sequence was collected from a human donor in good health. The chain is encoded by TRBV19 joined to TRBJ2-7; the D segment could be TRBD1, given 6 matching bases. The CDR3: CASSIAWTVPEQYF. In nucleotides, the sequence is TGTGCCAGTAGTATCGCTTGGACAGTTCCCGAGCAGTACTTC. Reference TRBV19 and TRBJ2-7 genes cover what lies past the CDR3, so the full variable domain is DGGITQSPKYLFRKEGQNVTLSCEQNLNHDAMYWYRQDPGQGLRLIYYSQIVNDFQKGDIAEGYSVSREKKESFPLTVTSAQKNPTAFYLCASSIAWTVPEQYFGPGTRLTVT.